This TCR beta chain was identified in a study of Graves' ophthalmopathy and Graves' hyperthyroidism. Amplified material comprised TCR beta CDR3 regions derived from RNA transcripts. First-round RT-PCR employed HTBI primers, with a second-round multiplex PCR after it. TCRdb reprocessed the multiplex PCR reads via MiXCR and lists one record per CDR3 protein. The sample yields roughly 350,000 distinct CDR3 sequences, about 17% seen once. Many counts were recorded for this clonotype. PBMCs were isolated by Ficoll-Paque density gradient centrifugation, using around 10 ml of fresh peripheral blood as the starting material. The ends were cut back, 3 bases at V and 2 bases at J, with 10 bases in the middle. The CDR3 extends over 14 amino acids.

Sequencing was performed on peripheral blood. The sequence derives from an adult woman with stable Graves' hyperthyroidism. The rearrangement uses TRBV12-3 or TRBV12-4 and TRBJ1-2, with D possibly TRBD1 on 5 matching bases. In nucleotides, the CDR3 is TGTGCCAGCAGTTTGGAGCCAGGGAACTATGGCTACACCTTC. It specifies CASSLEPGNYGYTF.